This is a list of T cell receptor beta chains from one sample in a study of T cells in Graves' hyperthyroidism and ophthalmopathy. TCRdb independently ran MiXCR on the multiplex PCR reads; one entry per CDR3 protein. This table holds fewer than 700,000 distinct CDR3 sequences, 15% to 20% found once. The sequencing sample was made of blood. The receptors were gathered from a woman aged 18 to 35 with Graves' ophthalmopathy. Each CDR3 is given without its conserved first and last residue. The order of the fields is V gene, J gene, D gene, CDR3 protein. D genes are given only for firm matches.

V: TRBV28
J: TRBJ2-7
D: TRBD1
CDR3: ASSLIGWTGVSSYEQY

V: TRBV3-1
J: TRBJ2-1
D: NA
CDR3: ASSQVNHEQF

V: TRBV7-9
J: TRBJ1-1
D: NA
CDR3: ASSTVIIGGSVNSWTEAF

V: TRBV6-2/TRBV6-3
J: TRBJ1-5
D: NA
CDR3: ASSYEDRAYSNQPQH

V: TRBV28
J: TRBJ2-2
D: NA
CDR3: ASSTPSDRPEELF

V: TRBV5-4
J: TRBJ2-7
D: TRBD1
CDR3: ASSMGLDRGRNEQY

V: TRBV12-3/TRBV12-4
J: TRBJ2-1
D: NA
CDR3: ASSFSGGGNEQF

V: TRBV6-1
J: TRBJ1-5
D: NA
CDR3: ASTNAGNNQPQH

V: TRBV6-1
J: TRBJ2-1
D: NA
CDR3: ASTHAGPYNEQF

V: TRBV27
J: TRBJ2-2
D: TRBD2
CDR3: ASSLWVGGSRTGELF

V: TRBV7-2
J: TRBJ2-7
D: TRBD1
CDR3: ASSPDRGRREQY

V: TRBV6-5
J: TRBJ2-2
D: TRBD2
CDR3: ASSYSAGGTGELF

V: TRBV30
J: TRBJ2-1
D: NA
CDR3: AWTGTDSLPREQF

V: TRBV28
J: TRBJ1-2
D: NA
CDR3: ASSFPRRRVYGYT

V: TRBV4-2
J: TRBJ2-3
D: TRBD2
CDR3: ASSQAKREHTDTQY

V: TRBV29-1
J: TRBJ2-1
D: NA
CDR3: SAALTGAGNEQF

V: TRBV7-2
J: TRBJ2-5
D: NA
CDR3: ASSPPAGSQETQY

V: TRBV29-1
J: TRBJ2-5
D: TRBD2
CDR3: SGVGLAGVWETQY

V: TRBV27
J: TRBJ2-3
D: NA
CDR3: ASSFLGHISGTQY

V: TRBV7-8
J: TRBJ1-5
D: TRBD1
CDR3: ASSPDRAGHQPQH

V: TRBV7-9
J: TRBJ2-7
D: TRBD2
CDR3: ASSSGLAGGIYEQY

V: TRBV27
J: TRBJ2-5
D: NA
CDR3: ASTDSQETQY

V: TRBV5-1
J: TRBJ2-1
D: TRBD2
CDR3: ASSLWVAGGNEQF

V: TRBV11-2
J: TRBJ1-1
D: NA
CDR3: ASSPDGLSNTEAF

V: TRBV28
J: TRBJ1-5
D: NA
CDR3: ASSQRPNQPQH

V: TRBV27
J: TRBJ2-1
D: TRBD2
CDR3: ASSFPGGGNEQF

V: TRBV20-1
J: TRBJ1-2
D: NA
CDR3: SARSSDTYGYT

V: TRBV6-1
J: TRBJ1-1
D: NA
CDR3: ASSDSWDTEAF

V: TRBV7-9
J: TRBJ1-1
D: NA
CDR3: ASSLVAGVNTEAF

V: TRBV11-2
J: TRBJ2-4
D: NA
CDR3: ASSQQGGGNIQY